Listed below are T cell receptor beta chains from one sample, sequenced in a study of T-cell memory formation after mild COVID-19. From the 5' RACE reads, TCRdb called clonotypes with MiXCR, one entry per CDR3 protein. The sample shows 300,000 to 400,000 distinct CDR3 sequences, roughly 15% of them seen only once. The sequenced sample was PBMCs or a T cell subset sorted from them (not recorded which). Every receptor here comes from a man aged 18 to 30 who had mild COVID-19 (a few samples of this study predate the infection). Cell type and time point are not known. Both conserved end residues are part of each CDR3. A D gene is named only where the DNA matches it firmly. Not every row has a clone size; where given, it reads once, few, many or a size class.

j_call: TRBJ2-3; clone_size: many; v_call: TRBV6-4; d_call: -; cdr3_nt: TGTGCCAGCAGTGACCGGGCAGGGTTCCCATCCGATACGCAGTATTTT; cdr3_aa: CASSDRAGFPSDTQYF
j_call: TRBJ2-3; clone_size: few; v_call: TRBV28; d_call: -; cdr3_nt: TGTGCCAGCGGTGGCAGTGATACGCAGTATTTT; cdr3_aa: CASGGSDTQYF
j_call: TRBJ1-2; clone_size: -; v_call: TRBV3-1; d_call: TRBD1; cdr3_nt: TGTGCCAGCAGTCCCGGGACAGGCTACTATGGCTACACCTTC; cdr3_aa: CASSPGTGYYGYTF
j_call: TRBJ1-1; clone_size: -; v_call: TRBV2; d_call: TRBD1; cdr3_nt: TGTGCCAGCAAGGACAGGGGTGTGCTGAAAGCTTTCTTT; cdr3_aa: CASKDRGVLKAFF
j_call: TRBJ1-3; clone_size: many; v_call: TRBV7-2; d_call: -; cdr3_nt: TGTGCCAGCAGCCGACAGAGCTCTGGAAACACCATATATTTT; cdr3_aa: CASSRQSSGNTIYF
j_call: TRBJ1-2; clone_size: -; v_call: TRBV5-1; d_call: TRBD1; cdr3_nt: TGCGCCAGCAGCGAGGGACAGGGAACCTATGGCTACACCTTC; cdr3_aa: CASSEGQGTYGYTF
j_call: TRBJ1-2; clone_size: few; v_call: TRBV5-1; d_call: TRBD1; cdr3_nt: TGCGCCAGCAGCTTGTGGGAGCAGGGGGCGATCTCGGAGTATGGCTACACCTTC; cdr3_aa: CASSLWEQGAISEYGYTF
j_call: TRBJ2-5; clone_size: few; v_call: TRBV4-3; d_call: TRBD2; cdr3_nt: TGCGCCAGCAGCGAAAAGATAGCGGGGCAAGAGACCCAGTACTTC; cdr3_aa: CASSEKIAGQETQYF
j_call: TRBJ1-1; clone_size: -; v_call: TRBV29-1; d_call: -; cdr3_nt: TGCAGCGCCGGTTTGAACACTGAAGCTTTCTTT; cdr3_aa: CSAGLNTEAFF
j_call: TRBJ1-1; clone_size: few; v_call: TRBV6-6; d_call: TRBD1; cdr3_nt: TGTGCCAGCAGTACGCGGACAGGGGAACGAGGGACTGAAGCTTTCTTT; cdr3_aa: CASSTRTGERGTEAFF
j_call: TRBJ2-5; clone_size: -; v_call: TRBV7-2; d_call: TRBD1; cdr3_nt: TGTGCCAGCAGACCGTCAGGGGGCAGGAGGGAGACCCAGTACTTC; cdr3_aa: CASRPSGGRRETQYF
j_call: TRBJ2-3; clone_size: -; v_call: TRBV11-2; d_call: TRBD1; cdr3_nt: TGTGCCAGCAGTCTTCGTGGGGGACAGGGAACAGATACGCAGTATTTT; cdr3_aa: CASSLRGGQGTDTQYF
j_call: TRBJ2-3; clone_size: -; v_call: TRBV4-3; d_call: -; cdr3_nt: TGCGCCAGCAGCCAAGCAAGGGCCGATGCCTCAGATACGCAGTATTTT; cdr3_aa: CASSQARADASDTQYF
j_call: TRBJ1-2; clone_size: -; v_call: TRBV4-3; d_call: -; cdr3_nt: TGCGCCAGCAGCCAATGGTTGGCAGCTGGCTATGGCTACACCTTC; cdr3_aa: CASSQWLAAGYGYTF
j_call: TRBJ2-1; clone_size: many; v_call: TRBV27; d_call: -; cdr3_nt: TGTGCCAGCCTGGCGCCCAACAATGAGCAGTTCTTC; cdr3_aa: CASLAPNNEQFF
j_call: TRBJ2-2; clone_size: -; v_call: TRBV6-5; d_call: -; cdr3_nt: TGTGCCAGCAGCCAACCCGGACATCACGGGGAGCTGTTTTTT; cdr3_aa: CASSQPGHHGELFF
j_call: TRBJ1-4; clone_size: few; v_call: TRBV25-1; d_call: TRBD1; cdr3_nt: TGTGCCAGCAGTGGAAGGGACAGGGTTAATGAAAAACTGTTTTTT; cdr3_aa: CASSGRDRVNEKLFF
j_call: TRBJ1-2; clone_size: few; v_call: TRBV9; d_call: TRBD1; cdr3_nt: TGTGCCAGCAGCCCCTCGATGTCCAGGGGGTACGGCTACACCTTC; cdr3_aa: CASSPSMSRGYGYTF
j_call: TRBJ2-4; clone_size: many; v_call: TRBV6-5; d_call: TRBD1; cdr3_nt: TGTGCCAGCAGGCCTGCAGGACAGGGGCCAGGAAACATTCAGTACTTC; cdr3_aa: CASRPAGQGPGNIQYF
j_call: TRBJ2-5; clone_size: few; v_call: TRBV7-2; d_call: TRBD2; cdr3_nt: TGTGCCAGCAGCCCCCTAGCGGGGATCGAGACCCAGTACTTC; cdr3_aa: CASSPLAGIETQYF
j_call: TRBJ2-1; clone_size: few; v_call: TRBV24-1; d_call: -; cdr3_nt: TGTGCCACCAGTGATTTGGAAGGTAATGAGCAGTTCTTC; cdr3_aa: CATSDLEGNEQFF
j_call: TRBJ2-5; clone_size: few; v_call: TRBV7-7; d_call: -; cdr3_nt: TGTGCTAGCAGCTCGAGCAGACTGGAGACCCAGTACTTC; cdr3_aa: CASSSSRLETQYF
j_call: TRBJ2-5; clone_size: few; v_call: TRBV7-2; d_call: TRBD2; cdr3_nt: TGTGCCAGCAGCCGAATGGGCGGGGGGGCGGAGACCCAGTACTTC; cdr3_aa: CASSRMGGGAETQYF
j_call: TRBJ2-5; clone_size: few; v_call: TRBV7-2; d_call: -; cdr3_nt: TGTGCCAGCACTCGACTGAATTGGGAGACCCAGTACTTC; cdr3_aa: CASTRLNWETQYF
j_call: TRBJ2-5; clone_size: few; v_call: TRBV5-1; d_call: TRBD1; cdr3_nt: TGCGCCAGCAGCTCTGGGACAGGGGTAAACATAGGCCAGTACTTC; cdr3_aa: CASSSGTGVNIGQYF
j_call: TRBJ2-2; clone_size: few; v_call: TRBV14; d_call: -; cdr3_nt: TGTGCCAGCAGCCAAGCCCCAGCAGGTTGGGCCGGGGAGCTGTTTTTT; cdr3_aa: CASSQAPAGWAGELFF
j_call: TRBJ2-1; clone_size: few; v_call: TRBV6-2/TRBV6-3; d_call: -; cdr3_nt: TGTGCCAGCAGCCTCGGGGCGGGTGAGCAGTTCTTC; cdr3_aa: CASSLGAGEQFF
j_call: TRBJ1-2; clone_size: -; v_call: TRBV6-5; d_call: -; cdr3_nt: TGTGCCAGCAGCGTCCAGGCAGCCTATGGCTACACCTTC; cdr3_aa: CASSVQAAYGYTF